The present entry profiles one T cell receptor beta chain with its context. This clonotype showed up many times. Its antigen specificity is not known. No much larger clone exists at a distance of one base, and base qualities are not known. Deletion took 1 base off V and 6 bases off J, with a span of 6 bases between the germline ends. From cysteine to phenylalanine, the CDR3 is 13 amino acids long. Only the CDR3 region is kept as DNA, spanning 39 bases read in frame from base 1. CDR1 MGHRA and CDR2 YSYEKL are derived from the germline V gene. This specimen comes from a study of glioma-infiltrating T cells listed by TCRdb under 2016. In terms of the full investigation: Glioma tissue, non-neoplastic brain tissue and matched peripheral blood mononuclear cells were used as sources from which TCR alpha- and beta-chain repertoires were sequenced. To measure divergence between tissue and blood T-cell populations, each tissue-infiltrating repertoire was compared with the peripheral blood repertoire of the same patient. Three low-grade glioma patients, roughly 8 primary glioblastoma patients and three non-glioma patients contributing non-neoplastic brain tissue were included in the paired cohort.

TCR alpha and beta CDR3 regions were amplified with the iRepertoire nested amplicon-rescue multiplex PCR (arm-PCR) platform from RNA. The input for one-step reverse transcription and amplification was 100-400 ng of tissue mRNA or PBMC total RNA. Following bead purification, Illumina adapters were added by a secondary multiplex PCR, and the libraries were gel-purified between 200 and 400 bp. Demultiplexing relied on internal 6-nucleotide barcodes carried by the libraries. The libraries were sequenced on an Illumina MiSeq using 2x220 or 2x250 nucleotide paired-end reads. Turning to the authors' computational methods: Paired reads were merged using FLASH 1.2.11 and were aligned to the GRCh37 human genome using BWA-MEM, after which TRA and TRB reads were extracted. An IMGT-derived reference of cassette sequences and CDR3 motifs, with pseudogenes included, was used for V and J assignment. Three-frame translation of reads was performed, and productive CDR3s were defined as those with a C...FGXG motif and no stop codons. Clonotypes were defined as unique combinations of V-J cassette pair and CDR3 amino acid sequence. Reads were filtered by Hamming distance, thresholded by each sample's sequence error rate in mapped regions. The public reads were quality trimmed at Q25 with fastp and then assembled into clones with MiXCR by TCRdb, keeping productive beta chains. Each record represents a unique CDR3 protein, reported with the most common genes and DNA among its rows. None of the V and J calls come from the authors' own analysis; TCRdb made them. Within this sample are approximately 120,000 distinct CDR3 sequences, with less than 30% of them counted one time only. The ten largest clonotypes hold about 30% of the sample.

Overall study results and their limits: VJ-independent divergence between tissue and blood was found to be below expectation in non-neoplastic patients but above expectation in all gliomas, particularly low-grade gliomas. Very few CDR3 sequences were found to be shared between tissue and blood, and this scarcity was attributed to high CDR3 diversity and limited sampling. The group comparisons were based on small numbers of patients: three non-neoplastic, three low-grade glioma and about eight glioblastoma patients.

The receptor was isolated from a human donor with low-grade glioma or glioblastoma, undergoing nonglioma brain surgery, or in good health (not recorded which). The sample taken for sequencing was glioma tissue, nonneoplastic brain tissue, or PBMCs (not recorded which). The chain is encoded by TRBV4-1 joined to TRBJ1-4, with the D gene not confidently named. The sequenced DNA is TGCGCCAGCAGCCAAGTCCGTTATGAAAAACTGTTTTTT. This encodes CASSQVRYEKLFF.